The 5 T cell receptor beta chains below all came from one sample that was sequenced in a study of OX40 agonist ivuxolimab in advanced cancers. This table comes from immunoSEQ multiplex PCR, and its TCRdb copy is limited to in-frame clones, with some not included. Of approximately 60,000 clones in the sample, about 90% are singletons; the top ten hold 5.2%. This specimen was CD4+ or CD8+ T cells sorted from blood, taken in a trial of the OX40 agonist ivuxolimab. Receptors originate from an adult with an advanced solid tumor such as melanoma, head and neck, liver or kidney cancer.

In its sample, this clone was seen once. V is TRBV28 and J is TRBJ2-5, with TRBD2 matching 8 bases. This CDR3 spans 14 amino acids. The V gene end was trimmed by 1 base and the J gene end by 3 bases; junction bases not matched to a gene: 1. Germline V CDR1 and CDR2: MDHEN, SYDVKM. The CDR3 sequence is CASSLYGGEETQYF. The DNA of the CDR3 is TGTGCCAGCAGTTTATACGGGGGGGAAGAGACCCAGTACTTC.

This sequence joins TRBV14 and TRBJ1-1; D not certain. Trimming cost V 4 bases and J 3 bases, with 21 bases left between them. In germline, CDR1 is SGHDN, CDR2 FVKESK. The CDR3 covers 17 residues. The CDR3 bases are TGTGCCAGCAGCCCTCGAGCCTATAGGCCCCAAGACACTGAAGCTTTCTTT. It is translated as CASSPRAYRPQDTEAFF.

The chain couples TRBV7-2 to TRBJ2-3; D might be TRBD2 (6 bases). This CDR3 spans 15 amino acids. With 1 base removed from V and 9 bases from J, the gap between germline ends came to 17 bases. Germline lookup yields CDR1 SGHTA and CDR2 FQGNSA. CDR3 DNA: TGTGCCAGCAGCTTAGGGGGAGGACTTGGAGGCACGCAGTATTTT. Its protein is CASSLGGGLGGTQYF.

The V call is TRBV2, the J call TRBJ1-5; tentatively, D is TRBD1 (6 bases). Trimming removed 4 bases at V and 4 bases at J, with 8 bases between. The CDR3 totals 13 residues. Germline V gene data show CDR1 as SNHLY and CDR2 as FYNNEI. This CDR3 is CASSGRGNQPQHF. The CDR3 DNA follows: TGTGCCAGCAGTGGAAGGGGGAATCAGCCCCAGCATTTT.

The rearrangement uses TRBV2 and TRBJ2-5, with a possible D match to TRBD2 (6 bases). The CDR3 sequence is 15 residues long. From germline, CDR1 is SNHLY and CDR2 FYNNEI. Trimming removed 3 bases at V and 4 bases at J, with 15 bases between. This CDR3 reads CASSDLRQGGETQYF. In DNA form, the CDR3 reads TGTGCCAGCAGTGACCTGCGGCAGGGAGGAGAGACCCAGTACTTC. The full variable domain, rest sourced from reference TRBV2 and TRBJ2-5, is EPEVTQTPSHQVTQMGQEVILRCVPISNHLYFYWYRQILGQKVEFLVSFYNNEISEKSEIFDDQFSVERPDGSNFTLKIRSTKLEDSAMYFCASSDLRQGGETQYFGPGTRLLVL.